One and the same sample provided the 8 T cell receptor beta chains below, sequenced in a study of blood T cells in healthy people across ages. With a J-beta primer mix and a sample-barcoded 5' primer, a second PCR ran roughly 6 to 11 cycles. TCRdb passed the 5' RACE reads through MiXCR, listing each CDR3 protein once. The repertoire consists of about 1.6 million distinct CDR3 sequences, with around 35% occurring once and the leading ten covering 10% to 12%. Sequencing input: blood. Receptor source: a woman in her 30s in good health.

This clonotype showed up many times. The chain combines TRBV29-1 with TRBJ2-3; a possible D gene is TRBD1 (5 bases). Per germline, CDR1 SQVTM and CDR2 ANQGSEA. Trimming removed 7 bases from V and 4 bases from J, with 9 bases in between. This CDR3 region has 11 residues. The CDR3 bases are TGCAGCGGGACAAATTCAGATACGCAGTATTTT. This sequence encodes CSGTNSDTQYF.

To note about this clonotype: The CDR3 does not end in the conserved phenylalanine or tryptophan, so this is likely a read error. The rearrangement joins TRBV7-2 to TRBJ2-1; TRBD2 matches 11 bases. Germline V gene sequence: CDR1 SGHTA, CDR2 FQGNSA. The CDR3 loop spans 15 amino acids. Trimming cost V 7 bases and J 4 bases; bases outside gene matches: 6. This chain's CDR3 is CASNSGTSGYNEQFV. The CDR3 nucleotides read TGTGCCAGCAACTCCGGGACTAGCGGATACAATGAGCAGTTCGTC.

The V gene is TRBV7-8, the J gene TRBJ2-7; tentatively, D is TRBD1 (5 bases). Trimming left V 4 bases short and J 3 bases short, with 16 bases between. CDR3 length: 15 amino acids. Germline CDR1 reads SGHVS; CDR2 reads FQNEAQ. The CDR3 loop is CASSSYRTTYYEQYF. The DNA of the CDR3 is TGTGCCAGCAGCTCCTACAGGACAACTTACTACGAGCAGTACTTC.

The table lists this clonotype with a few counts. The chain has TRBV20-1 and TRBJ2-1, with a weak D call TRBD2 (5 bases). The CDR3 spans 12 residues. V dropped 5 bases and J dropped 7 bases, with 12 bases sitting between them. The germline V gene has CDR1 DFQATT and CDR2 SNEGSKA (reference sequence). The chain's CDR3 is CSAGYGKNEQFF. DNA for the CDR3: TGCAGTGCTGGTTACGGGAAGAATGAGCAGTTCTTC.

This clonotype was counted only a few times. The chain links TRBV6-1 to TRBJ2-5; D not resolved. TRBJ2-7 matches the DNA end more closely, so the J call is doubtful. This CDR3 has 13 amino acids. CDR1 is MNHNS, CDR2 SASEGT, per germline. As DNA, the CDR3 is TGTGCCAGCAGTGAAGCGGGTCGCTACGAGCAGTACTTC. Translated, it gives CASSEAGRYEQYF.

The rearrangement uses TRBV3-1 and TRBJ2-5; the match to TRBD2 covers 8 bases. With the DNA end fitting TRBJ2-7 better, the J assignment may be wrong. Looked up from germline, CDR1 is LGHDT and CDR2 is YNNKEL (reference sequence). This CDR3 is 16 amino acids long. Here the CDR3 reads CASSPDPGLVCYEQYF. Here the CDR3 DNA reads TGTGCCAGCAGCCCTGATCCGGGACTAGTTTGTTACGAGCAGTACTTC.

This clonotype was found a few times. The CDR3 DNA reads as TGTGCCAGCAGCTTCCCATCCGGGAGCCTAGGGAACACTGAAGCTTTCTTT. Its protein product is CASSFPSGSLGNTEAFF. V gene TRBV9 combines with J gene TRBJ1-1; D is uncertain. V lost 4 bases and J 1 base, leaving 20 bases between the germline ends. Looked up from germline, CDR1 is SGDLS and CDR2 is YYNGEE. This CDR3 is built from 17 residues. The full variable domain, completed using reference TRBV9 and TRBJ1-1, is DSGVTQTPKHLITATGQRVTLRCSPRSGDLSVYWYQQSLDQGLQFLIQYYNGEERAKGNILERFSAQQFPDLHSELNLSSLELGDSALYFCASSFPSGSLGNTEAFFGQGTRLTVV.

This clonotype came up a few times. CDR3 protein: CSAAYGGAGETQYF. For the CDR3, the DNA is TGCAGTGCCGCATACGGGGGGGCAGGGGAGACCCAGTACTTC. This chain joins TRBV20-1 and TRBJ2-5; 8 bases map to TRBD2. The V and J ends lost 6 bases and 5 bases, in that order; junction bases with no gene match: 11. The CDR3 is made up of 14 amino acids. CDR1 and CDR2 (germline): DFQATT, SNEGSKA (reference sequence).